The next 6 T cell receptor beta chains were all read from a single sample in a study of technical replicates of blood from several donors. Method: immunoSEQ multiplex PCR; TCRdb's copy keeps in-frame clones and lacks some. The sample holds under 80,000 clones, under 90% seen once. Sequenced input: PBMCs. Receptors originate from a human donor in good health. Some clones in this sample may be carry-over from other donors' samples.

V gene TRBV5-1 combines with J gene TRBJ2-7; 7 bases align to TRBD2. Trimming took 2 bases from V and 5 from J; bases not matched to a gene: 4. Germline V CDR1 and CDR2: SGHRS, YFSETQ. The CDR3 runs to 13 residues. Here the CDR3 reads CASSFRGVDEQYF. The CDR3 nucleotides read TGCGCCAGCAGCTTCCGGGGGGTGGACGAGCAGTACTTC.

This clone has ten or more counts. The chain couples TRBV27 to TRBJ2-3, with D maybe TRBD2 (6 bases). The CDR3 is made up of 15 amino acids. From germline, CDR1 is MNHEY and CDR2 SMNVEV (reference sequence). V dropped 2 bases and J dropped 2 bases, with 11 bases sitting between them. DNA for the CDR3: TGTGCCAGCAGTTTAATGGGGGGACCCACAGATACGCAGTATTTT. Its translation is CASSLMGGPTDTQYF.

The chain links TRBV10-3 to TRBJ1-2; D may be TRBD1 (5 bases). Germline V gene data show CDR1 as ENHRY and CDR2 as SYGVKD. The CDR3 consists of 13 residues. V lost 8 bases and J lost 1, with 11 bases in between. The CDR3 loop reads CAIDAGGNYGYTF. CDR3 sequence (DNA): TGTGCCATCGATGCCGGGGGTAACTATGGCTACACCTTC.

The gene calls are TRBV12-5 and TRBJ2-7; TRBD1 matches 7 bases. The CDR3 covers 15 residues. The V and J ends lost 1 base and 3 bases, in that order; junction bases with no gene match: 6. Germline lookup yields CDR1 LGHNT and CDR2 FRNRAP. The CDR3 here is CASGLASQGNYEQYF. CDR3 sequence (DNA): TGTGCTAGTGGTTTGGCCTCACAGGGGAACTACGAGCAGTACTTC.

The rearrangement links TRBV14 to TRBJ1-2; D possibly corresponds to TRBD1 (5 bases). There are 13 residues in the CDR3. V lost 2 bases to trimming and J lost 4 bases, with 8 bases between them. Looked up from germline, CDR1 is SGHDN and CDR2 is FVKESK. As DNA, the CDR3 is TGTGCCAGCAGCCAAAGGGGAGGCTATGGCTACACCTTC. Residues: CASSQRGGYGYTF.

V and J are TRBV7-3 and TRBJ1-1; possibly TRBD1 for D (6 bases). This CDR3 comprises 15 residues. With 3 bases removed from V and 4 bases from J, the gap between germline ends came to 15 bases. The germline gives CDR1 SGHTA, CDR2 FQGTGA. The CDR3 coding sequence is TGTGCCAGCAGCTTTTTTGGCCAGGGGAGCACTGAAGCTTTCTTT. The encoded protein is CASSFFGQGSTEAFF.